This T cell receptor (beta chain) derives from a study of T cell responses to AZD1222 COVID-19 vaccine. General observations from the study: Across the whole spike, CD4 TCRs peaked at regions 160-218 and 743-854. Scientists sampled the repertoires only once the peak T cell response had passed. Donor demographics were predominantly white British with a female majority; clonal diversity may be underestimated.

Comments on this clone: What it recognizes is unknown.

TCRdb's copy holds only in-frame clones and misses some; the assay was immunoSEQ multiplex PCR. The sample holds about 130,000 clones, 80% to 95% seen once. It was second doses at about 4 or about 12 weeks that were pooled. The clonotype was recovered from an adult who received the AZD1222 COVID-19 vaccine. Sample: peripheral blood, taken 28 days after the second AZD1222 dose.

In DNA form, the CDR3 reads TGTGCCAGCAGCCAACAGGGAGGGTCTGAAGCTTTCTTT. Its translation: CASSQQGGSEAFF. The gene calls are TRBV6-5 and TRBJ1-1, with a possible D match to TRBD1 (6 bases). V lost 6 bases and J lost 6, with 14 bases in between. The germline V gene encodes CDR1 MNHEY and CDR2 SVGAGI. The CDR3 loop spans 13 amino acids.